These T cell receptor beta chains were read from a single sample in a study of T cells in Graves' hyperthyroidism and ophthalmopathy. TCRdb fed the multiplex PCR reads into MiXCR, producing one record per CDR3 protein. Of more than 500,000 distinct CDR3 sequences listed, around 16% are singletons. The sample comprised blood. These receptors originate from a woman in her twenties or thirties with Graves' ophthalmopathy. Both conserved end residues are part of each CDR3. D genes are given only for firm matches. Size is omitted from some rows. Given values are once, few, many or a class for expanded clones.

abundance: many
d_gene: NA
v_gene: TRBV10-3
j_gene: TRBJ2-1
CDR3aa: CAIRDPPDEQFF
CDR3nt: TGTGCCATCCGGGACCCTCCGGATGAGCAGTTCTTC

abundance: NA
d_gene: TRBD1
v_gene: TRBV6-5
j_gene: TRBJ1-6
CDR3aa: CASSSTGTGGAHSPLHF
CDR3nt: TGTGCCAGCAGTTCCACCGGGACAGGGGGCGCCCATTCACCCCTCCACTTT

abundance: NA
d_gene: TRBD1
v_gene: TRBV7-7
j_gene: TRBJ2-5
CDR3aa: CASSSTGDETQYF
CDR3nt: TGTGCCAGCAGCTCGACAGGGGATGAGACCCAGTACTTC

abundance: many
d_gene: NA
v_gene: TRBV7-2
j_gene: TRBJ2-7
CDR3aa: CASSPRTEGYEQYF
CDR3nt: TGTGCCAGCAGCCCCCGGACTGAGGGCTACGAGCAGTACTTC

abundance: few
d_gene: NA
v_gene: TRBV6-1
j_gene: TRBJ2-3
CDR3aa: CASTEDRAESTDTQYF
CDR3nt: TGTGCCAGCACCGAAGACCGAGCGGAAAGCACAGATACGCAGTATTTT

abundance: few
d_gene: TRBD1
v_gene: TRBV24-1
j_gene: TRBJ2-2
CDR3aa: CATSDLGTGANTGELFF
CDR3nt: TGTGCCACCAGTGATTTAGGTACAGGGGCTAACACCGGGGAGCTGTTTTTT

abundance: many
d_gene: NA
v_gene: TRBV30
j_gene: TRBJ1-1
CDR3aa: CAWGEGPSGTEAFF
CDR3nt: TGTGCCTGGGGGGAGGGCCCATCGGGCACTGAAGCTTTCTTT

abundance: many
d_gene: NA
v_gene: TRBV2
j_gene: TRBJ2-1
CDR3aa: CALVVGIYNEQFF
CDR3nt: TGTGCCCTTGTTGTGGGGATATACAATGAGCAGTTCTTC

abundance: NA
d_gene: NA
v_gene: TRBV7-9
j_gene: TRBJ2-2
CDR3aa: CASSSQWGLLSTGELFF
CDR3nt: TGTGCCAGCAGCTCTCAATGGGGACTCCTGTCAACCGGGGAGCTGTTTTTT

abundance: many
d_gene: NA
v_gene: TRBV6-2/TRBV6-3
j_gene: TRBJ2-1
CDR3aa: CASSYGSVRDNEQFF
CDR3nt: TGTGCCAGCAGTTACGGTTCGGTCCGAGACAATGAGCAGTTCTTC

abundance: many
d_gene: NA
v_gene: TRBV20-1
j_gene: TRBJ1-6
CDR3aa: CSAEQGGGSPLHF
CDR3nt: TGCAGTGCTGAACAGGGTGGGGGTTCACCCCTCCACTTT

abundance: many
d_gene: TRBD1
v_gene: TRBV6-1
j_gene: TRBJ2-7
CDR3aa: CASGTGKTYEQYF
CDR3nt: TGTGCCAGCGGGACAGGGAAAACCTACGAGCAGTACTTC

abundance: NA
d_gene: NA
v_gene: TRBV12-3/TRBV12-4
j_gene: TRBJ2-5
CDR3aa: CASTIDSSQEAQYF
CDR3nt: TGTGCCAGCACCATAGACAGCTCCCAAGAGGCCCAGTACTTC

abundance: many
d_gene: NA
v_gene: TRBV7-2
j_gene: TRBJ2-3
CDR3aa: CASTKLGDGDTQYF
CDR3nt: TGTGCCAGCACTAAATTGGGGGATGGAGATACGCAGTATTTT

abundance: few
d_gene: NA
v_gene: TRBV29-1
j_gene: TRBJ1-1
CDR3aa: CSVAGRLRTEAFF
CDR3nt: TGCAGCGTTGCAGGCAGGCTCCGGACTGAAGCTTTCTTT

abundance: few
d_gene: NA
v_gene: TRBV6-2/TRBV6-3
j_gene: TRBJ2-3
CDR3aa: CASSFNSVRTSHSTDTQYF
CDR3nt: TGTGCCAGCAGTTTTAATTCCGTACGGACTTCTCACAGCACAGATACGCAGTATTTT

abundance: NA
d_gene: TRBD1
v_gene: TRBV29-1
j_gene: TRBJ2-5
CDR3aa: CSVDGTGGKEWKTQYF
CDR3nt: TGCAGCGTTGATGGGACAGGGGGCAAGGAATGGAAGACCCAGTACTTC

abundance: NA
d_gene: TRBD1
v_gene: TRBV27
j_gene: TRBJ1-5
CDR3aa: CASRPDRAGQPQHF
CDR3nt: TGTGCCAGCCGACCTGACAGGGCGGGTCAGCCCCAGCATTTT

abundance: few
d_gene: NA
v_gene: TRBV6-6
j_gene: TRBJ2-3
CDR3aa: CASSYPGGGTGTDTQYF
CDR3nt: TGTGCCAGCAGTTACCCCGGGGGCGGGACAGGCACAGATACGCAGTATTTT

abundance: few
d_gene: TRBD1
v_gene: TRBV15
j_gene: TRBJ1-4
CDR3aa: CATSRTGGIDEKLFF
CDR3nt: TGTGCCACCAGCAGGACAGGGGGTATAGATGAAAAACTGTTTTTT

abundance: NA
d_gene: NA
v_gene: TRBV10-3
j_gene: TRBJ2-7
CDR3aa: CAISDPTGLEQYF
CDR3nt: TGTGCCATCAGTGACCCCACCGGTCTCGAGCAGTACTTC

abundance: NA
d_gene: NA
v_gene: TRBV5-6
j_gene: TRBJ2-1
CDR3aa: CASSLVGQGGNEQFF
CDR3nt: TGTGCCAGCAGCTTGGTAGGTCAAGGAGGCAATGAGCAGTTCTTC

abundance: NA
d_gene: NA
v_gene: TRBV28
j_gene: TRBJ1-1
CDR3aa: CASRMNGRRVSAEAFF
CDR3nt: TGTGCCAGCAGGATGAACGGGAGAAGGGTGAGCGCTGAAGCTTTCTTT

abundance: few
d_gene: NA
v_gene: TRBV11-1
j_gene: TRBJ2-3
CDR3aa: CASSLIIRAEHTDTQYF
CDR3nt: TGTGCCAGCAGCTTAATAATAAGGGCAGAGCACACAGATACGCAGTATTTT

abundance: NA
d_gene: NA
v_gene: TRBV19
j_gene: TRBJ1-1
CDR3aa: CATCQGQLNTEAFF
CDR3nt: TGTGCCACCTGCCAGGGACAACTGAACACTGAAGCTTTCTTT

abundance: many
d_gene: TRBD2
v_gene: TRBV30
j_gene: TRBJ2-1
CDR3aa: CAGGRVNEQFF
CDR3nt: TGTGCCGGAGGGAGGGTGAATGAGCAGTTCTTC

abundance: many
d_gene: NA
v_gene: TRBV27
j_gene: TRBJ2-7
CDR3aa: CASSLRGPYEQYF
CDR3nt: TGTGCCAGCAGTTTAAGGGGTCCCTACGAGCAGTACTTC

abundance: many
d_gene: TRBD1
v_gene: TRBV7-9
j_gene: TRBJ2-5
CDR3aa: CASSTPGQGPYQETQYF
CDR3nt: TGTGCCAGCAGCACTCCGGGACAGGGACCGTACCAAGAGACCCAGTACTTC

abundance: NA
d_gene: TRBD2
v_gene: TRBV28
j_gene: TRBJ2-2
CDR3aa: CASSLYSGRVTGELFF
CDR3nt: TGTGCCAGCAGTTTATATAGCGGGAGGGTCACCGGGGAGCTGTTTTTT

abundance: few
d_gene: NA
v_gene: TRBV24-1
j_gene: TRBJ2-5
CDR3aa: CATSDSPQRETQYF
CDR3nt: TGTGCCACCAGTGATTCCCCCCAGCGGGAGACCCAGTACTTC

abundance: NA
d_gene: NA
v_gene: TRBV5-1
j_gene: TRBJ1-2
CDR3aa: CASSLEGDLYGYTF
CDR3nt: TGCGCCAGCAGCTTGGAAGGGGATCTCTATGGCTACACCTTC

abundance: NA
d_gene: NA
v_gene: TRBV4-3
j_gene: TRBJ2-2
CDR3aa: CASGAVGGVSTGELFF
CDR3nt: TGCGCCAGCGGGGCTGTTGGGGGAGTATCTACCGGGGAGCTGTTTTTT

abundance: many
d_gene: NA
v_gene: TRBV10-3
j_gene: TRBJ1-2
CDR3aa: CAISETQGLGYTF
CDR3nt: TGTGCCATCAGTGAGACACAGGGTCTTGGCTACACCTTC